This T cell receptor (beta chain) stems from a study of cytomegalovirus exposure and HLA in healthy donors (dated by TCRdb to 2016 to 2017). With respect to the entire study: In an earlier analysis of approximately 640 of the donors, 276 Gb of sequence data and some 100 million unique TCR beta sequences from 150 million to 200 million T cells were reported. To predict cytomegalovirus infection status, the study combined high-throughput TCR immunosequencing, statistical association of individual TCRs with disease status, and machine learning. Class I and class II HLA loci were covered by the typing at four-digit resolution. Using immunosequencing, the study profiled T cell repertoires from about 650 subjects and related those repertoires to cytomegalovirus serostatus. Approximately 310 gigabases of sequencing data and 70 million to 100 million unique TCR sequences were included in an early release covering around 650 HLA-typed donors. Four or five DR-DQ haplotypes were treated as single units for association and clustering because of strong linkage in the cohort. In a later analysis, previously published TCR beta repertoires from several hundred donors were re-analyzed and high-resolution HLA genotyping was added so that TCR occurrence patterns could be studied. A separate validation cohort of 100 to 150 different subjects was used in addition to the approximately 670-subject first cohort. A later genetic analysis took genome-wide SNP genotypes for about 55% of the 666 donors and used that subset as a discovery cohort. An earlier analysis of some 600 of the donors applied high-throughput TCR beta sequencing to assess whether each TCR beta V gene segment acted as functional or pseudogenic. Rather than using new phenotypic data, the later analysis identified candidate immune exposures from TCR beta sequences and from how often those sequences occurred across donors. Every repertoire in the discovery cohort had been generated on one and the same sequencing platform. Among 398 genotyped donors of the cohort, an average of around 220,000 unique TCR beta nucleotide sequences was sequenced per donor, of which approximately 19% were non-productive. Typing coverage differed by locus: A, B, C, DRB1 and DQB1 were typed in roughly 620-630 donors, DQA1 in 522, DPA1 in 606, and DPB1 in around 490. The aim of the study was to test whether cataloging public T cell receptors could identify signatures of past pathogen exposure. Donor age, sex, ethnicity and CMV serostatus were compiled together with the repertoire data. Among the roughly 390 genotyped donors, around 81% belonged to the genetic ancestry cluster associated with self-reported Caucasian donors. Study-level results and caveats: The earlier analysis of approximately 590 of the donors excluded fewer than 20 rarely observed V segments, including chromosome 9 orphons, because counts were too low. A group of highly shared sequence variants was considered likely to be a technical artifact of the sequencing pipeline. In a later analysis, HLA-associated TCR beta chains were found to be more clonally expanded and to have lower generation probabilities than equally common non-associated chains. In a later analysis, several top co-occurrence clusters were reported to appear linked to parvovirus B19, influenza, CMV and Epstein-Barr virus. According to a later genetic analysis, donors in an Asian-associated ancestry cluster had fewer N-insertions in productive TCRs than the roughly 660-donor mean. In a later analysis, the rate of TCR association differed among HLA loci, with DRB1 alleles having the most associated TCRs and HLA-C alleles having the fewest. While some public TCRs were present in many individuals, most TCR sequences turned up only very rarely across donors. Assigning TCR associations to individual alleles was difficult when HLA alleles, especially DR and DQ, strongly co-occurred. In a later analysis, most CMV-associated TCR beta chains were found to appear HLA-restricted, with HLA associations seemingly driven largely by CMV exposure. A further reported finding was that TCR beta sequences accurately predicted the HLA-A and HLA-B alleles for most subjects in the first cohort. In a later genetic analysis, a missense DCLRE1C variant was associated with V-gene and J-gene trimming of TCR beta chains, and the association was replicated in an independent cohort. In an earlier analysis of about 550 of the donors, most TCR beta V segments were observed in productive rearrangements about 87% or about 30% of the time, broadly matching IMGT annotations. Correlated functional status among segregating V segments might reflect linkage disequilibrium, but an unknown experimental factor could not be ruled out. In vitro tests confirmed that a few of the cytomegalovirus-associated TCR beta chains recognize cytomegalovirus antigens. The cohort was sequenced for TCR beta chains only, and without alpha or paired-chain data the features that could be detected were limited. The classifier was reported to diagnose cytomegalovirus status with high specificity and sensitivity in both the original cohort and the validation cohort. A total of 150 to 200 TCR beta chains were listed by the study as associated with cytomegalovirus. Some IMGT-functional V segments, including TRBV6-2 and TRBV6-3, could not be told apart with the 87-base-pair reads, so those segments were excluded. According to the authors, the approach could potentially be generalized to other disease states and immunological phenotypes. In a later analysis, 16,951 TCR beta sequences were associated with specific HLA alleles at a false discovery rate of 0.05. Because HLA typing was unavailable for some donors at each locus, only the typed subset was used in association tests. The only immune exposure information available for the cohort was CMV serostatus. The presence/absence analyses assumed that sequencing depth was roughly uniform across donors, and that assumption may not be true.

In total, 630 or so healthy bone marrow donors made up the cohort. At the time of sampling, every cohort member was nominally healthy, though immune exposures that went unrecorded were likely present. The donor tested CMV seropositive and was one of the 289 seropositive cohort members. A peripheral blood sample was collected from each donor, and TCR beta sequencing was performed on peripheral blood mononuclear cells. The Qiagen DNeasy Blood Extraction Kit was used to extract genomic DNA from the blood cell samples. V is reduced by 5 bases and J by 2 bases, leaving a spacing of 9 bases between them. The CDR1 and CDR2 encoded by the germline V gene are SGHAT and FQNNGV. The CDR3 runs 13 residues from the cysteine to the phenylalanine. Just the 39-base CDR3 DNA is kept, in frame starting at base 1. Libraries came from the immunoSEQ multiplex PCR assay. For the multiplex PCR, a mixture combining 60 forward primers for TCR Vbeta segments and 13 reverse primers for TCR Jbeta segments was used. The CDR3 region of rearranged TCR beta genes was amplified from genomic DNA with a multiplex PCR assay. Amplified TCR beta libraries were sequenced as 87-base-pair reads on the Illumina HiSeq System. Per the original workflow: In a later analysis, 77 million or so unique TCR beta chains were counted across the 690 or so repertoires, and approximately 9.9 million of these chains were shared by at least two donors. To remove PCR and sequencing errors, raw reads were error-corrected and collapsed into unique sequences using a nearest-neighbor algorithm that merged closely related sequences. CDR3 sequences were aligned to IMGT reference sequences to assign V, D and J gene segments. For a sequence to be retained, a match of at least six nucleotides was required to both a V gene segment and a J gene segment. Rearrangements were classified as productive when the CDR3 lacked stop codons and remained in frame with V and J, and all other rearrangements were classified as non-productive. CDR3 was defined according to IMGT convention as the region running from the second conserved V-encoded cysteine to the conserved J-encoded phenylalanine. Sequences without an unambiguous match to a single V gene segment were excluded from the earlier analysis of several hundred of the donors. In an earlier analysis of 587 of the donors, V segments were called functional above 56.7% productive rearrangements and were called segregating when the between-donor standard deviation exceeded 5%. A statistical classification framework was developed to diagnose cytomegalovirus status using the catalog of TCR beta chain sequences. A later analysis assigned V and J genes by comparing TCR nucleotide sequences with IMGT/GENE-DB human TR gene sequences. Using the TCRdist pipeline, a later analysis assigned CDR3 sequences along with most-parsimonious VDJ recombination scenarios. In a later analysis, each TCR beta chain was defined by its CDR3 amino acid sequence together with its V-gene family, and reads lacking a unique V-gene family were excluded. A later analysis removed roughly 590 highly shared, low-generation-probability nucleotide sequences to deal with suspected cross-contamination and a sequencing artifact. A later analysis calculated a clonal expansion index for each public chain from normalized within-repertoire ranks of inferred template counts. In a later analysis, generation probabilities were computed with a VDJ recombination model fitted to out-of-frame rearrangements, and the resulting probabilities were checked against IGoR. A later analysis scored TCR-TCR, TCR-HLA and TCR-CMV co-occurrence with hypergeometric tests, applying a repertoire-size bias correction to TCR pairs. False discovery rates were estimated in a later analysis by permuting HLA or CMV assignments 20 times. In a later analysis, co-occurring TCRs were grouped with DBSCAN, and TCRdist sequence similarity was added when clustering was performed within HLA-allele-positive subsets. Co-occurrence clustering excluded repertoires with fewer than 30,000 or more than 120,000 public chains, plus five with anomalous nucleotide sharing. In its TCRdb copy, this immuneACCESS table keeps in-frame sequences only and misses some clones. Where compared with another copy, unresolved V genes explain less than half of these, and the others have no known cause. That table gives V, J and clone size, and the DNA gave D and trimming. For this sample there are approximately 110,000 clones; around four fifths appear just once. The ten largest clones add up to 6.5% to 9.5% of the sample.

Comment on this clone: The antigen it binds to is not known. No clone much larger than this one lies a single base away; base qualities are absent.

The chain was built from TRBV11-2 and TRBJ1-2; D gene: possibly TRBD1, on 5 matching bases. Sequences were obtained from PBMCs. The source is a woman in her forties in good health and CMV-seropositive. The CDR3 is CASSQGENYGYTF. The nucleotide sequence reads TGTGCCAGCAGCCAAGGGGAAAACTATGGCTACACCTTC.